This is a list of T cell receptor beta chains from one sample in a study of response to subunit inactivated influenza vaccine. MiXCR was run by TCRdb on the RT-PCR reads, yielding one entry per CDR3 protein. The table has approximately 290,000 distinct CDR3 sequences, 22% seen once. This specimen was PBMCs from blood, taken less than 22 months after vaccination. Receptors originate from a man between 50 and 75 years old who received an inactivated influenza vaccine. Both conserved end residues are part of each CDR3. Each record gives: J gene, V gene, D gene, clone size, CDR3 protein, CDR3 DNA. A D gene is named only where the DNA matches it firmly. Expanded clones are given a class, and other clones once, few, many or no size at all.

J: TRBJ2-7
V: TRBV28
D: TRBD2
size: few
CDR3: CASSRPDSGRAGYEQYF
DNA: TGTGCCAGCAGTAGGCCCGACAGCGGGAGGGCCGGATACGAGCAGTACTTC

J: TRBJ1-5
V: TRBV20-1
D: .
size: .
CDR3: CSARVGGKGNQPQHF
DNA: TGCAGTGCTAGAGTAGGGGGGAAGGGCAATCAGCCCCAGCATTTT

J: TRBJ1-5
V: TRBV7-8
D: .
size: few
CDR3: CASSLFRSQGSTNQPQHF
DNA: TGTGCCAGCAGCCTGTTTCGCTCCCAGGGGTCCACCAATCAGCCCCAGCATTTT

J: TRBJ2-3
V: TRBV20-1
D: TRBD2
size: .
CDR3: CSARPSGRVDTQYF
DNA: TGCAGTGCTAGGCCGAGCGGGAGGGTAGATACGCAGTATTTT

J: TRBJ2-4
V: TRBV12-3/TRBV12-4
D: .
size: .
CDR3: CASSQRQEPNKNIQYF
DNA: TGTGCCAGCAGTCAAAGACAGGAACCGAACAAAAACATTCAGTACTTC

J: TRBJ2-5
V: TRBV3-1
D: TRBD2
size: .
CDR3: CASSQERACGRAPDQYF
DNA: TGTGCCAGCAGCCAAGAAAGGGCTTGCGGGAGGGCCCCGGACCAGTACTTC

J: TRBJ2-5
V: TRBV27
D: .
size: few
CDR3: CASRDYRGETQYF
DNA: TGTGCCAGCAGGGACTACCGGGGAGAGACCCAGTACTTC

J: TRBJ1-2
V: TRBV6-6
D: .
size: many
CDR3: CASSLLNYGYTF
DNA: TGTGCCAGCAGCCTTCTTAACTATGGCTACACCTTC

J: TRBJ2-3
V: TRBV12-3/TRBV12-4
D: .
size: .
CDR3: CASTMTNWEFTDTQYF
DNA: TGTGCCAGCACCATGACAAACTGGGAATTCACAGATACGCAGTATTTT

J: TRBJ1-2
V: TRBV29-1
D: TRBD1
size: many
CDR3: CSVEITGVYGYTF
DNA: TGCAGCGTAGAGATAACAGGGGTCTATGGCTACACCTTC

J: TRBJ2-3
V: TRBV6-1
D: .
size: .
CDR3: CASRPRGGTDTQYF
DNA: TGTGCCAGCAGACCCAGGGGAGGCACAGATACGCAGTATTTT

J: TRBJ2-3
V: TRBV7-9
D: .
size: .
CDR3: CASSPSGDTQYF
DNA: TGTGCCAGCAGCCCATCGGGGGATACGCAGTATTTT

J: TRBJ1-6
V: TRBV3-1
D: .
size: .
CDR3: CASSVGNSPLHF
DNA: TGTGCCAGCAGCGTTGGTAATTCACCCCTCCACTTT

J: TRBJ2-1
V: TRBV20-1
D: .
size: .
CDR3: CSARAGAYNEQFF
DNA: TGCAGTGCTAGAGCGGGAGCGTACAATGAGCAGTTCTTC

J: TRBJ1-5
V: TRBV27
D: TRBD1
size: few
CDR3: CASSPDRGFNQPQHF
DNA: TGTGCCAGCAGTCCTGACAGGGGGTTCAATCAGCCCCAGCATTTT

J: TRBJ1-2
V: TRBV12-3/TRBV12-4
D: .
size: many
CDR3: CASSYRENSGYTF
DNA: TGTGCCAGCAGTTATCGCGAAAACTCTGGCTACACCTTC

J: TRBJ1-3
V: TRBV5-1
D: .
size: few
CDR3: CASSQLGGSGNTIYF
DNA: TGCGCCAGCAGCCAACTGGGGGGATCAGGAAACACCATATATTTT

J: TRBJ1-5
V: TRBV9
D: TRBD1
size: .
CDR3: CASSYDRDHPQHF
DNA: TGTGCCAGCAGCTATGACAGGGATCACCCCCAGCATTTT

J: TRBJ1-5
V: TRBV5-1
D: .
size: .
CDR3: CASSPYGNQPQHF
DNA: TGCGCCAGCAGCCCCTACGGGAATCAGCCCCAGCATTTT

J: TRBJ2-5
V: TRBV7-8
D: .
size: .
CDR3: CASSLGALQETQYF
DNA: TGTGCCAGCAGCTTAGGGGCGCTCCAAGAGACCCAGTACTTC

J: TRBJ2-1
V: TRBV11-1
D: TRBD1
size: .
CDR3: CASSLGIRDRGARPYNEQFF
DNA: TGTGCCAGCAGCTTAGGAATTAGGGACAGGGGCGCCAGGCCCTACAATGAGCAGTTCTTC

J: TRBJ1-5
V: TRBV5-1
D: .
size: .
CDR3: CASSLAGVGSNQPQHF
DNA: TGCGCCAGCAGCTTGGCCGGGGTTGGTAGCAATCAGCCCCAGCATTTT